A single sample gave rise to the 14 T cell receptor beta chains below, sequenced in a study of shared clonotypes between healthy human individuals. Selected positively for CCR7 and CD45RO-negative, naive CD8 cells excluded terminally differentiated effector memory CD45RA+ cells. Assay: immunoSEQ multiplex PCR; the TCRdb copy retains only in-frame clones and omits some. The data show 560,000 or so clones, with around 96% seen just once and about 0.11% held by the top ten. The sample was naive CD8+ T cells sorted from blood. These receptors came from a woman in her twenties or thirties in good health.

The chain is built from TRBV6-6 and TRBJ2-5; unclear D gene. This CDR3 contains 15 residues. Germline lookup yields CDR1 MNHNY and CDR2 SVGAGI (reference sequence). Trimming pared 0 bases from V and 4 bases from J, leaving 12 bases between. In nucleotides, the CDR3 is TGTGCCAGCAGTTACTCGTCTGGGGTCAGAGAGACCCAGTACTTC. This sequence encodes CASSYSSGVRETQYF.

The chain carries TRBV9 and TRBJ2-1; D unresolved. Germline V gene sequence: CDR1 SGDLS, CDR2 YYNGEE. This CDR3 is 13 amino acids long. Trimming shortened V by 3 bases and J by 10 bases, and 14 bases separated the two germline ends. CDR3 nucleotide sequence: TGTGCCAGCAGCGCCGGTGGGGAAGAAGAGCAGTTCTTC. It specifies CASSAGGEEEQFF.

V gene TRBV7-2 combines with J gene TRBJ2-3; 8 nucleotides align to TRBD1. The CDR3 extends over 15 amino acids. Trimming removed 5 bases from V and 2 bases from J; junction bases left unmatched: 6. Germline V CDR1 and CDR2: SGHTA, FQGNSA. CDR3 residues: CASSARQGSTDTQYF. DNA for the CDR3: TGTGCCAGCAGCGCCCGACAGGGGTCCACAGATACGCAGTATTTT.

The J gene is TRBJ2-7, the V gene TRBV13, with D unresolved. Trimming cost V 5 bases and J 6 bases, with 11 bases left between them. The CDR3 loop spans 12 amino acids. CDR1 PRHDT and CDR2 FYEKMQ come from the germline V gene (reference sequence). CDR3 sequence (DNA): TGTGCCAGCAGCACCCTAAGCTCCGAGCAGTACTTC. Encoded protein: CASSTLSSEQYF.

The chain uses TRBV7-9 and TRBJ2-1; D is unclear. V gave up 1 base and J gave up 16 bases, with 11 bases separating them. CDR3 length: 11 residues. From germline, CDR1 is SEHNR and CDR2 FQNEAQ (reference sequence). CDR3 region: CASSLVSGDFF. The CDR3 DNA reads TGTGCCAGCAGCTTAGTCTCAGGTGATTTCTTC.

CDR3 DNA sequence: TGTGCCAGTAGTATCGTCCCGGGGCCAAATCAGCCCCAGCATTTT. It is translated as CASSIVPGPNQPQHF. This chain connects TRBV19 to TRBJ1-5, with a weak D call TRBD1 (5 bases). Germline assignment: CDR1 LNHDA and CDR2 SQIVND (reference sequence). This CDR3 spans 15 amino acids. Between the trimmed V and J ends, which lost 3 bases and 4 bases, there was a span of 13 bases.

The chain employs TRBV10-2 and TRBJ2-7, with D uncertain. V lost 7 bases and J 7 bases, leaving 14 bases between the germline ends. CDR1 WSHSY and CDR2 SAAADI come from the germline V gene. The CDR3 loop spans 12 amino acids. CDR3 loop: CASIDIGREQYF. As DNA, the CDR3 is TGCGCCAGCATTGACATTGGACGAGAGCAGTACTTC.

The gene calls are TRBV6-4 and TRBJ2-2, with D unclear. V shed 3 bases and J shed 6 bases, with 8 bases lying between them. Germline V lookup: CDR1 MRHNA, CDR2 SNTAGT. This CDR3 has 13 amino acids. CDR3 region: CASSEGRAGELFF. The CDR3 DNA follows: TGTGCCAGCAGTGAGGGAAGGGCCGGGGAGCTGTTTTTT.

The chain joins TRBV29-1 to TRBJ2-1, with unresolved D. The CDR3 extends over 18 amino acids. From germline, CDR1 is SQVTM and CDR2 ANQGSEA. V lost 5 bases, J lost 0 bases, and 23 bases lay in between. This CDR3 reads CSVMGIIGLMSSYNEQFF. CDR3 nucleotide sequence: TGCAGCGTTATGGGGATTATAGGTTTGATGAGCTCCTACAATGAGCAGTTCTTC.

V gene TRBV4-1 combines with J gene TRBJ2-7; a weak D match, TRBD1 (5 bases). Germline CDR1 reads MGHRA; CDR2 reads YSYEKL. The CDR3 contains 13 residues. The V end lost 3 bases, the J end lost 3 bases, and 9 bases lay between the germline ends. CDR3 loop: CASSHATGYEQYF. The CDR3 coding sequence is TGCGCCAGCAGCCACGCAACAGGCTACGAGCAGTACTTC.

CDR3 region: CASSQGLAGGWNTDTQYF. CDR3 in DNA: TGCGCCAGCAGCCAAGGACTAGCGGGAGGATGGAACACAGATACGCAGTATTTT. The chain has TRBV4-1 and TRBJ2-3, with 13 bases lining up with TRBD2. The CDR3 totals 18 residues. The germline gives CDR1 MGHRA, CDR2 YSYEKL. The V gene end was trimmed by 1 base and the J gene end by 2 bases; junction bases not matched to a gene: 6.

The chain combines TRBV5-1 with TRBJ2-2; unclear D gene. V was shortened by 3 bases and J by 0 bases, with 18 bases between the two germline ends. The V gene's germline CDR1 is SGHRS and CDR2 YFSETQ. The CDR3 consists of 18 residues. CDR3 DNA: TGCGCCAGCAGCTCCCGGCGCTTAATTGGATCGAACACCGGGGAGCTGTTTTTT. It encodes CASSSRRLIGSNTGELFF.

On this clone: Other DNA sequences in this specimen translate into the identical CDR3. V and J are TRBV28 and TRBJ2-7, with TRBD1 matching 9 bases. Germline V CDR1 and CDR2: MDHEN, SYDVKM. The ends lost 6 bases at V and 3 bases at J; junction bases unmatched: 6. The CDR3 is 14 residues long. CDR3 protein: CASSRPGQGYEQYF. CDR3 nucleotide sequence: TGTGCCAGCAGCCGCCCGGGACAGGGCTACGAGCAGTACTTC.

This clone was picked up one time. V usage is TRBV9 and J usage is TRBJ1-3, with no clear D. Germline V CDR1 and CDR2: SGDLS, YYNGEE. The V end lost 0 bases, the J end lost 4 bases, and 14 bases lay between the germline ends. The CDR3 length is 16 residues. CDR3 amino acids: CASSVEKSPAGNTIYF. CDR3 nucleotides: TGTGCCAGCAGCGTAGAGAAGTCCCCTGCGGGAAACACCATATATTTT.